This T cell receptor (beta chain) was captured by sequencing in a study of patients and donors after allogeneic stem cell transplantation. This clonotype turned up a few times. TCRdb independently ran MiXCR on the RT-PCR reads; one entry per CDR3 protein. The data contain more than 850,000 distinct CDR3 sequences, 15% to 20% of them singletons. Germline lookup yields CDR1 SGHAT and CDR2 FQNNGV. The CDR3 contains 18 residues. V shed 5 bases and J 7 bases; nucleotides not matched to a gene: 14. Sequencing was performed on blood, either unsorted or a sorted T cell fraction (not recorded which). The TCR was taken from a human donor who was either an allogeneic HSCT recipient or a stem cell or donor lymphocyte infusion donor (not recorded which). It is not recorded whose cells these are; they may come from a transplant donor. This chain uses TRBV11-2 with TRBJ2-1; 13 bases match TRBD2. CDR3 residues: CASSLGLFGTSGTNEQFF. CDR3 DNA: TGTGCCAGCAGCCTAGGTCTTTTTGGGACTAGCGGGACGAATGAGCAGTTCTTC. Full variable domain (rest looked up from reference TRBV11-2 and TRBJ2-1): EAGVAQSPRYKIIEKRQSVAFWCNPISGHATLYWYQQILGQGPKLLIQFQNNGVVDDSQLPKDRFSAERLKGVDSTLKIQPAKLEDSAVYLCASSLGLFGTSGTNEQFFGPGTRLTVL.